What follows describes a single T cell receptor beta chain. Antigen specificity is unknown. The germline V gene encodes CDR1 MNHEY and CDR2 SMNVEV (reference sequence). The CDR3 spans 11 residues. Trimming removed 6 bases at V and 11 bases at J, with 10 bases between. A sample-barcoded 5' primer and a J-beta primer mix were used in a second PCR of roughly 6 to 11 cycles. TCRdb processed the 5' RACE reads anew with MiXCR; each CDR3 protein has one entry. Of approximately 320,000 distinct CDR3 sequences in the sample, roughly 27% are singletons; the top ten hold 29%. This sample is part of a study of blood T cells in healthy people across ages. Approximately 9.2 milliliters was the volume of peripheral blood drawn from each donor. General study findings and limits: Nothing was known about donor CMV status, and this possibly confounded expanded clonotype changes.

Material: blood. This sequence joins TRBV27 and TRBJ1-4; a possible D gene is TRBD1 (6 bases). The source is a woman in her 70s in good health. The CDR3 region is CASRGGQKLFF. The CDR3 DNA reads TGTGCCAGCAGAGGCGGACAGAAACTGTTTTTT. Based on the CDR3 plus reference TRBV27 and TRBJ1-4, the full variable domain is EAQVTQNPRYLITVTGKKLTVTCSQNMNHEYMSWYRQDPGLGLRQIYYSMNVEVTDKGDVPEGYKVSRKEKRNFPLILESPSPNQTSLYFCASRGGQKLFFGSGTQLSVL.